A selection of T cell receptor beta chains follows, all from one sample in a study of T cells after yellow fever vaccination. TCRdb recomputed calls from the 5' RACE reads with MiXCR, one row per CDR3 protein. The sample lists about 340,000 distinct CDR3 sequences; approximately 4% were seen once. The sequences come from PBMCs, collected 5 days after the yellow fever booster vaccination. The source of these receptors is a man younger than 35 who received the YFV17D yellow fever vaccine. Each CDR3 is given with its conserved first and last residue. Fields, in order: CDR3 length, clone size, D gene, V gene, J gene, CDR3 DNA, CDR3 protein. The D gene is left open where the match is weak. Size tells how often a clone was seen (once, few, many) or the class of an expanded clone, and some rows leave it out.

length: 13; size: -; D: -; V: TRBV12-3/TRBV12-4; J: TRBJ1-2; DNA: TGTGCCAGCAGTTTCAACAGGGTCTATGGCTACACCTTC; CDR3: CASSFNRVYGYTF
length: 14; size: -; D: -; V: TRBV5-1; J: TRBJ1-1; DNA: TGCGCCAGCAGCATACTAGACGTTAACACTGAAGCTTTCTTT; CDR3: CASSILDVNTEAFF
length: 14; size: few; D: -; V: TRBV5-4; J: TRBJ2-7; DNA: TGTGCCAGCAGCTTCTCCGGGGTGGCCTACGAGCAGTACTTC; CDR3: CASSFSGVAYEQYF
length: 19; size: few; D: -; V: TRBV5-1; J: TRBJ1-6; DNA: TGCGCCAGCAGCCTACGGACAGACCCTTCTCGAACCTATAATTCACCCCTCCACTTT; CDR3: CASSLRTDPSRTYNSPLHF
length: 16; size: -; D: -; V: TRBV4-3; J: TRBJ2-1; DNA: TGCGCCAGCAGCCAAGCCGGGACCCAGACCTACAATGAGCAGTTCTTC; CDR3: CASSQAGTQTYNEQFF
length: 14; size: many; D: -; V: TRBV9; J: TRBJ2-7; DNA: TGTGCCAGCAGCGTAGGACAGTTTCCCTACGAGCAGTACTTC; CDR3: CASSVGQFPYEQYF
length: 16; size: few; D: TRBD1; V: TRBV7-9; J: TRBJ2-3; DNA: TGTGCCAGCAGCTCATCTCCGGGACAGGGTTCAGATACGCAGTATTTT; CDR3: CASSSSPGQGSDTQYF
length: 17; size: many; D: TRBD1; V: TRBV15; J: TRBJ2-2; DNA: TGTGCCACCAGCAGAGACTGGGACAGGGTAGACTCCGGGGAGCTGTTTTTT; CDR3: CATSRDWDRVDSGELFF
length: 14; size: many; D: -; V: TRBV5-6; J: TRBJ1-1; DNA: TGTGCCAGCAGCTTGTTGACAGGCTTGGCTGAAGCTTTCTTT; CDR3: CASSLLTGLAEAFF
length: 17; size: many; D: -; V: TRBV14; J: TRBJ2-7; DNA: TGTGCCAGCAGCCACACCCCTTGGCCCACTCCGACCTACGAGCAGTACTTC; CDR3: CASSHTPWPTPTYEQYF
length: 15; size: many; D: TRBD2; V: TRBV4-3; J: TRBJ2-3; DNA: TGCGCCAGCAGCCAAGAAACGGGGGGGCCGGATACGCAGTATTTT; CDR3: CASSQETGGPDTQYF
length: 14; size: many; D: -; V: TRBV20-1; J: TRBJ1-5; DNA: TGCAGTGCTAGTCGGACAGAACTTAATCAGCCCCAGCATTTT; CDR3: CSASRTELNQPQHF
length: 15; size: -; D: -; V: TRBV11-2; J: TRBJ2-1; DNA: TGTGCCAGCAGCTTTCTTGGGGCTGGGGACAATGAGCAGTTCTTC; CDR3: CASSFLGAGDNEQFF
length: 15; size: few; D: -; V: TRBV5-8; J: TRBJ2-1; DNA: TGTGCCAGCAGCTTAGATACCGCCAGTCCCAATGAGCAGTTCTTC; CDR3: CASSLDTASPNEQFF
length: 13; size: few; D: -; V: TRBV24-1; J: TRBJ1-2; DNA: TGTGCCACCAGTGTAGCAGGGACGGATGGCTACACCTTC; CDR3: CATSVAGTDGYTF
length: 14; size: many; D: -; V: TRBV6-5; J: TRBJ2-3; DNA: TGTGCCAGCAGTGCAGGGGCACTGGGAGATACGCAGTATTTT; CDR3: CASSAGALGDTQYF
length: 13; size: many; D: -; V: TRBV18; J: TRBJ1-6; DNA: TGTGCCAGCCAGGACAGAGATAATTCACCCCTCCACTTT; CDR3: CASQDRDNSPLHF
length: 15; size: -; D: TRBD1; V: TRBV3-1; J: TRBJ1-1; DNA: TGTGCCAGCAGCCAAGAAGACAGGGGACTTGGTGAAGCTTTCTTT; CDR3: CASSQEDRGLGEAFF
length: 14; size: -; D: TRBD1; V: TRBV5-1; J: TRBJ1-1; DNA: TGCGCCAGCAGCGATAGGACAGGGGACACTGAAGCTTTCTTT; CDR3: CASSDRTGDTEAFF
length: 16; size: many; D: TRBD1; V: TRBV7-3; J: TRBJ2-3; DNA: TGTGCCAGCAGCTTAACAAGGGACAGGGGGGCAGATACGCAGTATTTT; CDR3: CASSLTRDRGADTQYF
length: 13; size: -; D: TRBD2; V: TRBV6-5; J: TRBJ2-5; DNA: TGTGCCAGCAGTCCTAGCGAGCGGGGGACCCAGTACTTC; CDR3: CASSPSERGTQYF
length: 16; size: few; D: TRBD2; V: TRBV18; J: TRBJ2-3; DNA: TGTGCCAGCTCGGGTCGAGCGGGGCTCCGCACAGATACGCAGTATTTT; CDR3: CASSGRAGLRTDTQYF
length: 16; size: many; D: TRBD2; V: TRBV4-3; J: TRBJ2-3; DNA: TGCGCCAGCAGCCAAGAGTGGCTAGCGGGGGCAGATACGCAGTATTTT; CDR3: CASSQEWLAGADTQYF
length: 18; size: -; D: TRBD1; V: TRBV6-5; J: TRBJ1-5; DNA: TGTGCCAGCAGTTACTCGAGGGGGCAGGGGAGGCTCCATCAGCCCCAGCATTTT; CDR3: CASSYSRGQGRLHQPQHF
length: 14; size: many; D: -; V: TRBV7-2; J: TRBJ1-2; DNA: TGTGCCAGCAGCCCCGGGGGAGGGAACTATGGCTACACCTTC; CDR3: CASSPGGGNYGYTF
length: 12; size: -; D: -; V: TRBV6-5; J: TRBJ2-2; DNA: TGTGCCAGCAGCTCCGAACCCGGGGAGCTGTTTTTT; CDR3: CASSSEPGELFF
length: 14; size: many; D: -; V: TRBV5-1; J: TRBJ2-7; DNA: TGCGCCAGCAGCCCGAGCGACGGCTACTACGAGCAGTACTTC; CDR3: CASSPSDGYYEQYF
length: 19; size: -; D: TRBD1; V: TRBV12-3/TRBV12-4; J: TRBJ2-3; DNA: TGTGCCAGCAGGGGGGACAGGGCAAGGACTGGAGGGCCTCAAGATACGCAGTATTTT; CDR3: CASRGDRARTGGPQDTQYF